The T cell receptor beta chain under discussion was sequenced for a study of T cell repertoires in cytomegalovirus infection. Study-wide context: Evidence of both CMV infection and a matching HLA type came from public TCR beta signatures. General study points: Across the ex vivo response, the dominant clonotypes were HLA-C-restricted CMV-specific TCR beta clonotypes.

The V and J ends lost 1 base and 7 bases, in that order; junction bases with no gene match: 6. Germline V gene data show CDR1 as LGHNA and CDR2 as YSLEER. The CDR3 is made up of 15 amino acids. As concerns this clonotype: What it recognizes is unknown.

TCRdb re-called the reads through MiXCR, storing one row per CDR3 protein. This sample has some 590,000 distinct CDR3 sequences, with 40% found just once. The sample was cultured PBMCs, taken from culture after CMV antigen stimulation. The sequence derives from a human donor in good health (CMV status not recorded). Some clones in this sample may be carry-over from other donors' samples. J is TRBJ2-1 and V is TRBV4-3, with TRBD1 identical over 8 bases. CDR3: CASSQAGTGGNEQFF. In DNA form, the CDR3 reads TGCGCCAGCAGCCAAGCAGGGACAGGAGGGAATGAGCAGTTCTTC.